This is a list of T cell receptor beta chains from one sample in a study of T cell changes during pregnancy in multiple sclerosis. The assay was immunoSEQ multiplex PCR, and TCRdb's table has in-frame clones only and misses some. The sample contains about 68,000 clones, roughly 92% of which appear only once. This sample comprised peripheral blood, obtained after pregnancy. These receptors were collected from a female donor in good health, enrolled as a control in a pregnancy study. CDR3s include the opening cysteine and the closing phenylalanine or tryptophan. The D gene is left open where the match is weak. Size is omitted from some rows. Given values are once, few, many or a class for expanded clones.

clone size	V gene	D gene	J gene	CDR3 protein	CDR3 DNA
.	TRBV14	.	TRBJ2-1	CASSQDRAGYSYNEQFF	TGTGCCAGCAGCCAAGACAGGGCCGGGTACTCCTACAATGAGCAGTTCTTC
.	TRBV28	.	TRBJ1-2	CASGQPTDGYTF	TGTGCCAGCGGACAGCCGACAGATGGCTACACCTTC
.	TRBV18	.	TRBJ2-7	CASSPGTTLEQYF	TGTGCCAGCTCACCCGGGACAACCCTCGAGCAGTACTTC
.	TRBV5-5	TRBD1	TRBJ1-4	CASSADRGYSASGEKLFF	TGTGCCAGCAGCGCCGACAGGGGGTACTCCGCTAGTGGTGAAAAACTGTTTTTT
.	TRBV28	.	TRBJ1-1	CASSPPQNTEAFF	TGTGCCAGCAGTCCACCACAGAACACTGAAGCTTTCTTT
.	TRBV18	.	TRBJ2-7	CASSPFTNSYEQYF	TGTGCCAGCTCACCATTCACAAACTCCTACGAGCAGTACTTC
once	TRBV28	.	TRBJ1-2	CASSPPYSRDTFYGYTF	TGTGCCAGCAGTCCCCCCTACAGCCGGGACACTTTCTATGGCTACACCTTC
.	TRBV5-4	.	TRBJ2-5	CASSLPSSRAETQYF	TGTGCCAGCAGCTTGCCTAGCTCGCGCGCGGAGACCCAGTACTTC
few	TRBV19	.	TRBJ1-1	CASMEYSTTEAFF	TGTGCCAGTATGGAGTATTCAACAACTGAAGCTTTCTTT
.	TRBV6-5	.	TRBJ2-1	CASSYGRIANEQFF	TGTGCCAGCAGTTACGGGAGGATTGCGAATGAGCAGTTCTTC
.	TRBV10-1	.	TRBJ2-5	CATKCRESLLQETQYF	TGCGCCACCAAATGCCGGGAATCGCTTCTTCAAGAGACCCAGTACTTC
.	TRBV6-1	TRBD1	TRBJ1-4	CASMEDRGLEKLFF	TGTGCCAGCATGGAGGACAGGGGGCTTGAAAAACTGTTTTTT
.	TRBV19	TRBD1	TRBJ2-4	CASSTRDRGYIQYF	TGTGCCAGTAGTACCCGGGACAGGGGGTACATTCAGTACTTC
.	TRBV4-2	TRBD1	TRBJ1-3	CASSLSQGTAKNTIYF	TGTGCCAGCAGCCTCTCACAGGGGACGGCGAAGAACACCATATATTTT
.	TRBV19	.	TRBJ1-5	CASSQGLTNQPQHF	TGTGCCAGTAGCCAGGGTTTAACCAATCAGCCCCAGCATTTT
.	TRBV29-1	.	TRBJ1-3	CSVARGQPGNTIYF	TGCAGCGTGGCGCGAGGGCAGCCTGGAAACACCATATATTTT
.	TRBV6-6	.	TRBJ2-1	CASSPQGRELYNEQFF	TGTGCCAGCAGTCCCCAGGGGCGGGAGCTCTACAATGAGCAGTTCTTC
.	TRBV11-2	.	TRBJ2-2	CASSLRGRTNTGELFF	TGTGCCAGCAGCTTAAGGGGCAGAACGAACACCGGGGAGCTGTTTTTT
.	TRBV9	TRBD1	TRBJ2-3	CASSVGQRPDTQYF	TGTGCCAGCAGCGTGGGACAGAGACCAGATACGCAGTATTTT
.	TRBV4-1	TRBD1	TRBJ1-2	CASSQEGDRGLGGYTF	TGCGCCAGCAGCCAAGAGGGGGACAGGGGGCTCGGTGGCTACACCTTC
.	TRBV19	.	TRBJ1-1	CAPARGMNTEAFF	TGTGCCCCGGCACGAGGTATGAACACTGAAGCTTTCTTT
once	TRBV7-9	TRBD2	TRBJ2-2	CASSTLAGGRTGELFF	TGTGCCAGCAGCACCCTAGCGGGGGGGCGAACCGGGGAGCTGTTTTTT
once	TRBV28	.	TRBJ1-2	CAVSSGLYGYTF	TGTGCCGTTTCGTCAGGACTCTATGGCTACACCTTC
.	TRBV5-1	TRBD1	TRBJ1-2	CASSLPGQGKGNYGYTF	TGCGCCAGCAGCCTTCCGGGACAGGGGAAGGGGAACTATGGCTACACCTTC
.	TRBV27	TRBD2	TRBJ2-3	CASSLWTSGGFTDTQYF	TGTGCCAGCAGTCTCTGGACTAGCGGGGGTTTCACAGATACGCAGTATTTT
.	TRBV7-7	.	TRBJ2-2	CASSPRGYGELFF	TGTGCCAGCAGCCCTAGGGGCTACGGGGAGCTGTTTTTT
once	TRBV27	.	TRBJ1-2	CASSSAQRSGYTF	TGTGCCAGCAGTTCCGCTCAGAGGAGCGGCTACACCTTC
.	TRBV7-6	TRBD2	TRBJ2-1	CASSVDSGGASEQFF	TGTGCCAGCAGCGTAGATAGCGGGGGGGCGTCTGAGCAGTTCTTC
.	TRBV4-2	TRBD1	TRBJ1-4	CASSQDWGQQNEKLFF	TGTGCCAGCAGCCAAGATTGGGGACAGCAGAATGAAAAACTGTTTTTT
.	TRBV2	TRBD1	TRBJ2-2	CASSEDVDRVTGELFF	TGTGCCAGCAGTGAAGATGTAGACAGGGTAACCGGGGAGCTGTTTTTT
.	TRBV9	.	TRBJ2-1	CASSVAGDGNEQFF	TGTGCCAGCAGCGTAGCGGGAGACGGGAATGAGCAGTTCTTC
.	TRBV27	.	TRBJ1-3	CASKRGGSGNTIYF	TGTGCCAGCAAACGGGGAGGTTCTGGAAACACCATATATTTT
once	TRBV10-2	TRBD2	TRBJ2-3	CASSQRGGRSTDTQYF	TGCGCCAGCAGCCAGCGGGGGGGCCGTAGCACAGATACGCAGTATTTT
.	TRBV6-5	TRBD1	TRBJ2-1	CASSPQGYNEQFF	TGTGCCAGCAGCCCACAGGGGTACAATGAGCAGTTCTTC
.	TRBV9	TRBD2	TRBJ2-3	CASSPTLAGTDTQYF	TGTGCCAGCAGCCCGACTCTAGCGGGCACAGATACGCAGTATTTT
.	TRBV25-1	.	TRBJ2-1	CASSEYWPSGEQFF	TGTGCCAGCAGTGAATATTGGCCTTCGGGTGAGCAGTTCTTC
.	TRBV6-5	.	TRBJ1-5	CASSYGQFLPQHF	TGTGCCAGCAGTTATGGGCAGTTCCTGCCCCAGCATTTT
.	TRBV6-5	TRBD1	TRBJ2-7	CASRGGTGFYEQYF	TGTGCCAGCAGAGGGGGGACAGGGTTCTACGAGCAGTACTTC
.	TRBV27	.	TRBJ1-1	CASSFSTENTEAFF	TGTGCCAGCAGTTTTTCCACAGAGAACACTGAAGCTTTCTTT
.	TRBV7-9	TRBD1	TRBJ2-5	CASSLATGERETQYF	TGTGCCAGCAGCTTAGCGACAGGGGAGCGGGAGACCCAGTACTTC
once	TRBV29-1	.	TRBJ2-6	CSVESSPPGNSGANVLTF	TGCAGCGTTGAATCCTCCCCCCCGGGAAACTCTGGGGCCAACGTCCTGACTTTC